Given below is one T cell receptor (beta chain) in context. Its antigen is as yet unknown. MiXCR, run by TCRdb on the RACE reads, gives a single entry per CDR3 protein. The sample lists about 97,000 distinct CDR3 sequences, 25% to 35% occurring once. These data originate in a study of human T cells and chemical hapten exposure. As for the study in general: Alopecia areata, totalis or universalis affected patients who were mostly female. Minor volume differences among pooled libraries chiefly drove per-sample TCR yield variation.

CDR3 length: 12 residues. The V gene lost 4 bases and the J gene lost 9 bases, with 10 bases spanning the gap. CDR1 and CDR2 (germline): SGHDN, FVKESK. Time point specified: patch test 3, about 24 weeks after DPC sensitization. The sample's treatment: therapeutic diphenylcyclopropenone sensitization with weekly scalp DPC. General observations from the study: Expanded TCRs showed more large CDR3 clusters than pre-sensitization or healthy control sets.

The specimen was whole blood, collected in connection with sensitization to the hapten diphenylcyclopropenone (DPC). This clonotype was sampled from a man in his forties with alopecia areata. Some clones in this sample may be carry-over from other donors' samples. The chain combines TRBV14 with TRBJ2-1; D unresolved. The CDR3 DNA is TGTGCCAGCAGCCTGTCTATCGGTGAGCAGTTCTTC. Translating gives CASSLSIGEQFF.